This T cell receptor beta chain is drawn from a study of T-cell reconstitution after alpha-beta-depleted transplantation in children. As it was prepared, the TCRbeta library received unique molecular identifiers. Using its own MiXCR run on the PCR reads, TCRdb lists one record per CDR3 protein. Of about 77,000 distinct CDR3 sequences detected, about a sixth appear once; the ten largest clones hold 51%. From germline, CDR1 is DFQATT and CDR2 SNEGSKA (reference sequence). The length of the CDR3 is 12 residues. The junction had 4 bases not matched to a gene; V was cut back by 6 bases and J by 5 bases. This clonotype was counted a few times.

The sample here was PBMCs, mostly from graft donor cells, taken 360 days after TCRalphabeta/CD19-depleted stem cell transplant. The V call is TRBV20-1, the J call TRBJ2-5; TRBD1 aligns across 9 bases. This receptor was taken from a male patient between 2 and 15 years old who had a stem cell transplant for acute lymphoblastic leukemia, so the T cells may come from the graft donor. The CDR3 spells CSARGQGETQYF. The CDR3, as DNA: TGCAGTGCACGAGGACAGGGGGAGACCCAGTACTTC.